This T cell receptor beta chain was captured in a study of blood T cell repertoires in COVID-19. Whole-study context: The study drew acute and convalescent COVID-19 samples from the United States, Italy and Spain. PBMCs, B-cell-depleted T cells, or T cells were the source of the cDNA or gDNA that made up the material.

Germline values: CDR1 SGHRS, CDR2 YFSETQ. The CDR3 totals 12 residues. The J segment lost 6 bases and the V segment lost 3 bases, leaving 2 bases of the junction unmatched. Original handling: Amplification of reference gene primers provided the estimated nucleated cell counts. The repertoire was sequenced with immunoSEQ multiplex PCR; TCRdb's copy has only in-frame clones and lacks some. V, J and clone size are those of that table, while D and trimming were read from the DNA. The data show 45,000 to 60,000 clones, around 92% seen once. This receptor was identified in a human donor in a cohort sampled during active COVID-19. Sample: peripheral blood. This sequence joins TRBV5-1 and TRBJ1-1, with 7 bases aligning to TRBD1. The CDR3 DNA is TGCGCCAGCAGCTGGGGACAGTCTGAAGCTTTCTTT. Amino acids: CASSWGQSEAFF.